This T cell receptor (beta chain) was recovered during a study of blood T cell repertoires in COVID-19. Per the study methods: Cell counts per sample came from amplifying reference gene primers. The table came from immunoSEQ multiplex PCR; TCRdb's copy has only in-frame clones and leaves some out. The V and J calls and clone size are taken from that table; D and trimming were inferred from the DNA. The data hold around 250,000 clones, with 86% observed a single time. The CDR3 extends over 15 amino acids. Germline CDR1 reads SGHTA; CDR2 reads FQGNSA. V shed 2 bases, J shed 6 bases, and the junction held 9 bases outside the gene matches.

The sample was peripheral blood. The receptor was derived from a man older than 75 with acute or convalescent COVID-19. The chain carries TRBV7-2 and TRBJ2-7, with 8 bases fitting TRBD1. CDR3 amino acids: CASSLTEGRGREQYF. CDR3 bases: TGTGCCAGCAGCTTAACGGAGGGCAGGGGGCGCGAGCAGTACTTC.